These 7 T cell receptor beta chains share one sample of origin, sequenced in a study of memory CD4+ T cells and cytomegalovirus serostatus. The sort gate was single viable CD3+CD4+CD8-CD45RO+ cells for memory CD4+ T cells. Sequencing was performed with immunoSEQ multiplex PCR; in TCRdb, only in-frame clones are kept and a portion is missing. This table holds about 82,000 clones, approximately 80% found once. The sample taken for sequencing was memory CD4+ T cells from blood. The receptors here all came from an adult in good health and CMV-seronegative.

V usage is TRBV14 and J usage is TRBJ1-2; no reliable D call. CDR1 and CDR2 (germline): SGHDN, FVKESK. Trimming took 1 base from V and 8 from J, leaving 14 bases between them. The CDR3 has 14 residues. CDR3 region: CASSQAWRDNGYTF. CDR3 sequence (DNA): TGTGCCAGCAGCCAAGCCTGGAGGGATAACGGCTACACCTTC.

The chain couples TRBV9 to TRBJ1-1; 10 bases are shared with TRBD1. This CDR3 spans 15 amino acids. The V gene end was trimmed by 2 bases and the J gene end by 6 bases; junction bases not matched to a gene: 7. Looked up from germline, CDR1 is SGDLS and CDR2 is YYNGEE. The CDR3 region is CASSVSETGGSEAFF. DNA for the CDR3: TGTGCCAGCAGCGTTTCGGAGACAGGGGGCTCTGAAGCTTTCTTT.

The table lists this clone with a few counts. The J gene is TRBJ1-2, the V gene TRBV2, with D possibly TRBD1 on 5 matching bases. The CDR3 contains 12 residues. Germline CDR1 and CDR2: SNHLY and FYNNEI. V was shortened by 7 bases and J by 5 bases, with 11 bases between the two germline ends. The DNA for the CDR3 is TGTGCCAGCACCGGGACTTCTTATGGCTACACCTTC. It codes for CASTGTSYGYTF.

This clone was seen a few times. The V call is TRBV7-9, the J call TRBJ1-1; TRBD1 might be the D (5 bases). V dropped 6 bases and J dropped 3 bases, with 11 bases sitting between them. The germline gives CDR1 SEHNR, CDR2 FQNEAQ (reference sequence). The CDR3 is made up of 13 amino acids. This chain's CDR3 is CASRLRGDTEAFF. The CDR3 DNA reads as TGTGCCAGCAGGTTAAGAGGGGACACTGAAGCTTTCTTT.

The chain joins TRBV7-2 to TRBJ1-1; no definite D call. This CDR3 region has 16 residues. Looked up from germline, CDR1 is SGHTA and CDR2 is FQGNSA. Deletions cut 0 bases from V and 1 base from J, with 12 bases between. For the CDR3, the DNA is TGTGCCAGCAGCTTAGCTTTTGGAAGGTCGAACACTGAAGCTTTCTTT. Translating it yields CASSLAFGRSNTEAFF.

The rearrangement links TRBV6-5 to TRBJ1-2; D not certain. Germline V gene lookup returns CDR1 MNHEY and CDR2 SVGAGI. Trimming removed 2 bases at V and 0 bases at J, with 7 bases between. The CDR3 is 14 amino acids. As DNA, the CDR3 is TGTGCCAGCAGTTACAGAAGAGCTAACTATGGCTACACCTTC. Its translation: CASSYRRANYGYTF.

This sequence joins TRBV6-1 and TRBJ1-5; D gene unclear. The CDR3 length is 15 residues. Trimming pared 11 bases from V and 3 bases from J, leaving 20 bases between. CDR1 is MNHNS, CDR2 SASEGT, per germline. The CDR3 protein is CASTFAGGTNQPQHF. CDR3 bases: TGTGCCTCTACTTTTGCGGGCGGAACCAATCAGCCCCAGCATTTT.